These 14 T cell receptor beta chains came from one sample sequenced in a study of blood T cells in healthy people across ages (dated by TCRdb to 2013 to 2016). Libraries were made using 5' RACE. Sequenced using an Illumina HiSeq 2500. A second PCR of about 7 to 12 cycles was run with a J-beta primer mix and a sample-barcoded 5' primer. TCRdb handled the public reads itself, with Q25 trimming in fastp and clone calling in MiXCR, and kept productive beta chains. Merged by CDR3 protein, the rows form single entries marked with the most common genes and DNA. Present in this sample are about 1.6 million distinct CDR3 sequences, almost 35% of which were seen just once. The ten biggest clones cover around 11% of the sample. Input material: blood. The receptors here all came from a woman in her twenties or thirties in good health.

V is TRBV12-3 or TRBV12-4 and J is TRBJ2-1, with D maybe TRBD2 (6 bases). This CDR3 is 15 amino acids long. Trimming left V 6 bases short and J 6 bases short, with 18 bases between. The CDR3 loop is CASSSTRPRTNEQFF. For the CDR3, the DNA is TGTGCCAGCAGCTCGACTAGACCTAGGACCAATGAGCAGTTCTTC.

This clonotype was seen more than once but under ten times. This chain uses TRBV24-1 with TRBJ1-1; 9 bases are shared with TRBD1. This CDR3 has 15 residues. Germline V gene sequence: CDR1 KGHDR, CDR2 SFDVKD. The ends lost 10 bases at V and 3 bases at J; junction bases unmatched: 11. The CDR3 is CATTRGTGGDTEAFF. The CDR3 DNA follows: TGTGCCACTACCCGGGGTACAGGGGGCGACACTGAAGCTTTCTTT.

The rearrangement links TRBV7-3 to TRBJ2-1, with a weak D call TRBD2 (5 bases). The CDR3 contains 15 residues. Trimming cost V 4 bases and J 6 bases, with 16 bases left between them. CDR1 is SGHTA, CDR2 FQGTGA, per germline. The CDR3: CASSSEVGVGNEQFF. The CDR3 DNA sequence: TGTGCCAGCAGCTCCGAGGTCGGGGTAGGCAATGAGCAGTTCTTC.

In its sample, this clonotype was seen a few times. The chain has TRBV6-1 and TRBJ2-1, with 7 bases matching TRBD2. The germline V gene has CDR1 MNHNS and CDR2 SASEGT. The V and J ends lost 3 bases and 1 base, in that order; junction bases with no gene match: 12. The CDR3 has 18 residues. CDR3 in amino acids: CASSEFPTLAASYNEQFF. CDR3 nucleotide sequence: TGTGCCAGCAGTGAGTTCCCTACTCTAGCGGCTTCCTACAATGAGCAGTTCTTC.

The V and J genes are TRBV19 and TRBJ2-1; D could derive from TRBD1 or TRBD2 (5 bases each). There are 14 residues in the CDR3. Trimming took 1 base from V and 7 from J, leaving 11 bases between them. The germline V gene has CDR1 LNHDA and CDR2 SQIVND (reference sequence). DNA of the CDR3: TGTGCCAGTAGTATAGCCCCGGGACGGAATGAGCAGTTCTTC. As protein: CASSIAPGRNEQFF. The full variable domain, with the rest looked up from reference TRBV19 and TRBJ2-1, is DGGITQSPKYLFRKEGQNVTLSCEQNLNHDAMYWYRQDPGQGLRLIYYSQIVNDFQKGDIAEGYSVSREKKESFPLTVTSAQKNPTAFYLCASSIAPGRNEQFFGPGTRLTVL.

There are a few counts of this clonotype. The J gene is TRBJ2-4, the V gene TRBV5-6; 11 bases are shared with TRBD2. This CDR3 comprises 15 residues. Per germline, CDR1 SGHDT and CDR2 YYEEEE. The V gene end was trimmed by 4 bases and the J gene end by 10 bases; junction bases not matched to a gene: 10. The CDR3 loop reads CASSSSGRAGDIQYF. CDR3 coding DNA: TGTGCCAGCAGCAGTAGCGGGAGGGCCGGGGATATTCAGTACTTC.

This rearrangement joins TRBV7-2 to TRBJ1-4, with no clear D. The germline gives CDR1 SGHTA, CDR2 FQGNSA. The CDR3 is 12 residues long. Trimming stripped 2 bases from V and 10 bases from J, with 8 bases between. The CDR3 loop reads CASSLSYGKLFF. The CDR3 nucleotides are TGTGCCAGCAGCTTATCTTATGGAAAACTGTTTTTT.

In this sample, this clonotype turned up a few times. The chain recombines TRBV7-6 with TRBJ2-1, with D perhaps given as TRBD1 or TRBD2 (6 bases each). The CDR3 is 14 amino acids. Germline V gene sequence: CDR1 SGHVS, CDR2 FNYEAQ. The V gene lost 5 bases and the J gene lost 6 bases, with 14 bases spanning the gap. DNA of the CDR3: TGTGCCAGCAGCCCAATTAGGGGGGCCAATGAGCAGTTCTTC. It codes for CASSPIRGANEQFF.

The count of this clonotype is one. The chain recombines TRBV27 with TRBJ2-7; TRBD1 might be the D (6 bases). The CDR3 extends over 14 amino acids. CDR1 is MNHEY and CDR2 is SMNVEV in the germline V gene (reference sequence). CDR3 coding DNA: TGTTCTAGCAGTTTAAGTCAGGGGCCCTACGAGCAGTACTTC. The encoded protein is CSSSLSQGPYEQYF.

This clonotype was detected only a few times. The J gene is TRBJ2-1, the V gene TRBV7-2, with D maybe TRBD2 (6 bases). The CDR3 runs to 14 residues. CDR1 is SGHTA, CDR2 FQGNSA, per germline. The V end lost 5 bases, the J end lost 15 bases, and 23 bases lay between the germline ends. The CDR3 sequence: CASSPTLGALAPFF. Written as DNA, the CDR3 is TGTGCCAGCAGCCCAACGTTAGGAGCCCTAGCGCCGTTCTTC.

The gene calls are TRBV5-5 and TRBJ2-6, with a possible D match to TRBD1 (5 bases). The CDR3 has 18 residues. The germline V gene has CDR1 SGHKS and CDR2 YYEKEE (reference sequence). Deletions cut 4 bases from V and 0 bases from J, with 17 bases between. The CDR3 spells CASSPGAGQYSGANVLTF. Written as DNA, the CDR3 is TGTGCCAGCAGCCCCGGCGCAGGACAATACTCTGGGGCCAACGTCCTGACTTTC.

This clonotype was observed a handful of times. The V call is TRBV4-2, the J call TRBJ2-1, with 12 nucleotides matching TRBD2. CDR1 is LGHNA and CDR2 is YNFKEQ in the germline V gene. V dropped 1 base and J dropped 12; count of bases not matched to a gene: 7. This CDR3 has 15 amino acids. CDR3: CASSQVLAGGQGQFF. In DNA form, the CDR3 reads TGTGCCAGCAGCCAAGTTCTAGCGGGGGGGCAGGGGCAGTTCTTC.

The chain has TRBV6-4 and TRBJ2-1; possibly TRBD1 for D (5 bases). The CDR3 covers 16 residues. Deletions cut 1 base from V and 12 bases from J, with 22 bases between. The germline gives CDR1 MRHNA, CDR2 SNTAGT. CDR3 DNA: TGTGCCAGCAGTGACTACAGTGGGGCCGGTCCCGATGGGCAGTTCTTC. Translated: CASSDYSGAGPDGQFF.

Here the CDR3 reads CASSQGLRFYEQYF. The CDR3, as DNA: TGTGCCAGCAGCCAGGGACTTCGGTTCTACGAGCAGTACTTC. The V gene is TRBV13, the J gene TRBJ2-7; tentative D call: TRBD2 (6 bases). V lost 5 bases and J lost 3, with 14 bases in between. Per germline, CDR1 PRHDT and CDR2 FYEKMQ (reference sequence). The CDR3 length is 14 residues.